This T cell receptor (beta chain) emerged from a study of cytomegalovirus exposure and HLA in healthy donors. Broader study findings: Researchers reported in a later analysis that a missense DCLRE1C variant was tied to TCR beta V- and J-gene trimming. Researchers counted around 180 TCR beta chains as cytomegalovirus-associated. HLA-A and HLA-B allele assignments for most subjects were reportedly predicted accurately using TCR beta sequences.

This clone occurred a few times. Its antigen is undetermined. CDR3 length: 14 amino acids. Germline V gene data show CDR1 as SNHLY and CDR2 as FYNNEI. J lost 3 bases, V lost 6 bases, and 7 bases had no gene match. The PCR contained 60 Vbeta and 13 Jbeta primers. In the authors' workflow: Counted up in a later analysis, unique TCR beta chains came to approximately 83 million, with some 9.9 million shared. This table comes from immunoSEQ multiplex PCR, and its TCRdb copy is limited to in-frame clones, with some not included. V, J and clone size were drawn from that table, and D and trimming were deduced from the DNA. This sample has approximately 150,000 clones, with under 75% found just once.

The J gene is TRBJ2-7, the V gene TRBV2, with 8 bases matching TRBD2. The sequence came from an older woman in good health and CMV-seropositive. The source material was PBMCs. CDR3 in DNA: TGTGCCAGCAGGAGCGGGAGTGGCATCTACGAGCAGTACTTC. Translating gives CASRSGSGIYEQYF.